Sequencing of this TCR beta chain was carried out in a study of cytomegalovirus exposure and HLA in healthy donors (dated by TCRdb to about 2017). General notes on the study: According to an earlier analysis of 587 of the donors, about 179 million T cells yielded some 120 million unique TCR beta sequences and approximately 300 Gb of sequence data. About 330 gigabases of sequencing data and 70 million to 100 million unique TCR sequences made up an early release that covered 640 HLA-typed donors. Of the 398 genotyped donors, about 80% fell in the genetic ancestry cluster associated with self-reported Caucasian donors. The study was designed to test whether signatures of past pathogen exposure could be identified by cataloging public T cell receptors. Using immunosequencing, the study profiled T cell repertoires from roughly 650 subjects and related those repertoires to cytomegalovirus serostatus. In addition to the first cohort of about 650 subjects, a separate validation cohort of 130 or so different subjects was used. High-throughput TCR immunosequencing, statistical association of individual TCRs with disease status, and machine learning were combined to predict cytomegalovirus infection status. A later analysis re-examined previously published TCR beta repertoires from just over 650 donors and added high-resolution HLA genotyping to investigate patterns of TCR occurrence. The later analysis used no new phenotypic data to find candidate immune exposures, relying instead on TCR beta sequences and their occurrence across donors. In an earlier analysis of 500 to 650 of the donors, high-throughput TCR beta sequencing was used to judge whether each TCR beta V gene segment behaved as functional or pseudogenic. Donor age, sex, ethnicity and CMV serostatus were compiled alongside the repertoire data. A later genetic analysis took genome-wide SNP genotypes for 398 of the 666 donors and used that subset as a discovery cohort. All discovery cohort repertoires had been generated on a single sequencing platform. HLA typing covered class I and class II loci at four-digit resolution. The number of donors typed differed by locus, with about 629-640 for A, B, C, DRB1 and DQB1, around 560 for DQA1, about 610 for DPA1, and around 460 for DPB1. Four or five DR-DQ haplotypes were handled as single units for association and clustering because linkage in the cohort was strong. On average, about 240,000 unique TCR beta nucleotide sequences were sequenced per donor among about 400 genotyped donors of the cohort, with roughly 19% of those sequences being non-productive. The investigation overall reported the following: Correlated functional status among segregating V segments might be attributable to linkage disequilibrium, but an unknown experimental factor could not be ruled out. In an earlier analysis of more than 450 of the donors, most TCR beta V segments were observed in productive rearrangements about 87% or about 30% of the time, broadly matching IMGT annotations. Some IMGT-functional V segments, including TRBV6-2 and TRBV6-3, could not be distinguished by the 87-base-pair reads and were therefore excluded. Because some donors lacked HLA typing at each locus, the association tests relied only on the typed subset. According to a later analysis, parvovirus B19, influenza, CMV and Epstein-Barr virus appeared linked to several top co-occurrence clusters. When HLA alleles, especially DR and DQ, strongly co-occurred, TCR associations were difficult to assign to individual alleles. A later genetic analysis associated a missense DCLRE1C variant with V-gene and J-gene trimming of TCR beta chains, and an independent cohort replicated the association. A further reported finding was that TCR beta sequences accurately predicted the HLA-A and HLA-B alleles for most subjects in the first cohort. A cluster of highly shared sequence variants was judged likely to represent a technical artifact of the sequencing pipeline. Only TCR beta chains were sequenced in this cohort, and the absence of alpha or paired-chain data limited detectable features. Compared with the approximately 710-donor mean, donors in an Asian-associated ancestry cluster had fewer N-insertions in productive TCRs, according to a later genetic analysis. Because counts were too low, about 17 rarely observed V segments, including chromosome 9 orphons, were excluded from the earlier analysis of around 640 of the donors. In a later analysis, some 18,000 TCR beta sequences were associated with specific HLA alleles at a false discovery rate of 0.05. The only immune exposure information available for the cohort was CMV serostatus. According to the authors, the approach could potentially be generalized to other disease states and immunological phenotypes. Most TCR sequences were observed very rarely across donors, whereas some public TCRs were present in many individuals. Cytomegalovirus status was reported to be diagnosed by the classifier with high specificity and sensitivity in both the original and validation cohorts. A later analysis found that TCR association rates varied across HLA loci, with DRB1 alleles showing the most associated TCRs and HLA-C alleles the fewest. The study gave a list of roughly 150 TCR beta chains associated with cytomegalovirus. Most CMV-associated TCR beta chains appeared to be HLA-restricted in a later analysis, and the HLA associations seemed to be driven largely by CMV exposure. In a later analysis, HLA-associated TCR beta chains were found to be more clonally expanded and to have lower generation probabilities than equally common non-associated chains. The presence/absence analyses assumed that sequencing depth was roughly uniform across donors, and that assumption may not be true. In vitro tests confirmed that a few of the cytomegalovirus-associated TCR beta chains recognize cytomegalovirus antigens.

With respect to this clone: Its recognized antigen is unknown. Per-base qualities were not stored, and no clone one base away is much larger.

Including the terminal cysteine and phenylalanine, the CDR3 comprises 16 residues. The entry retains the CDR3 DNA only, 48 bases that are in frame from base 1. CDR1 is given as SEHNR and CDR2 as FQNEAQ, both from the germline V gene (reference sequence). V has 2 bases trimmed and J has 5 bases trimmed; junction bases matching no gene number 9. Library preparation used the immunoSEQ multiplex PCR assay. A mixture of 60 forward primers for TCR Vbeta segments and 13 reverse primers for TCR Jbeta segments was used in the multiplex PCR. A multiplex PCR assay on genomic DNA amplified the CDR3 region of rearranged TCR beta genes. The Illumina HiSeq System was used to sequence the amplified TCR beta libraries as 87-base-pair reads. Per the authors' processing: Across the roughly 640 repertoires, a later analysis counted roughly 84 million unique TCR beta chains, about 10 million of which were shared by at least two donors. A nearest-neighbor algorithm error-corrected the raw reads and collapsed the reads into unique sequences, merging closely related sequences to remove PCR and sequencing errors. Alignment of CDR3 sequences to IMGT reference sequences was used to assign V, D and J gene segments. Each retained sequence needed at least a six-nucleotide match to both a V gene segment and a J gene segment. A rearrangement was called productive if the CDR3 had no stop codons and remained in frame with V and J, and every other rearrangement was called non-productive. Following IMGT convention, CDR3 was defined as the stretch from the second conserved V-encoded cysteine to the conserved J-encoded phenylalanine. In an earlier analysis of just under 600 of the donors, sequences lacking an unambiguous match to a single V gene segment were excluded. In an earlier analysis of approximately 560 of the donors, a V segment was called functional when productive rearrangements were above 56.7%, and segregating when the standard deviation between donors exceeded 5%. A statistical classification framework was developed to diagnose cytomegalovirus status using the catalog of TCR beta chain sequences. A later analysis assigned V and J genes by comparing TCR nucleotide sequences with IMGT/GENE-DB human TR gene sequences. The TCRdist pipeline was used in a later analysis to assign CDR3 sequences and most-parsimonious VDJ recombination scenarios. In a later analysis, each TCR beta chain was defined by its CDR3 amino acid sequence together with its V-gene family, and reads lacking a unique V-gene family were excluded. To address suspected cross-contamination and a sequencing artifact, a later analysis removed under 600 highly shared, low-generation-probability nucleotide sequences. In a later analysis, a clonal expansion index for each public chain was calculated from normalized within-repertoire ranks of inferred template counts. Generation probabilities in a later analysis came from a VDJ recombination model fitted to out-of-frame rearrangements, and those results were checked against IGoR. In a later analysis, TCR-TCR, TCR-HLA and TCR-CMV co-occurrence was scored with hypergeometric tests, and a repertoire-size bias correction was applied to TCR pairs. False discovery rates were estimated in a later analysis by permuting HLA or CMV assignments 20 times. A later analysis grouped co-occurring TCRs with DBSCAN, adding TCRdist sequence similarity when clustering within HLA-allele-positive subsets. Co-occurrence clustering excluded repertoires with fewer than 30,000 or more than 120,000 public chains, plus five with anomalous nucleotide sharing. The immuneACCESS repertoire file appears here via TCRdb, limited to in-frame rearrangements. These files lack a portion of the clones; in checked studies, under half of the deficit traces to unresolved V genes, and the cause of the others is not known. V, J and clone size were drawn from that table, and D and trimming were deduced from the DNA. This sample gives 100,000 to 150,000 clones in total; 80% of them show up just once. The ten most abundant clones make up about 0.94% of the sample.

The cohort comprised 666 healthy bone marrow donors. At the time of sampling, all cohort members were nominally healthy, though unrecorded immune exposures were likely present. Of the 710 or so cohort members, around 290 had a positive CMV serostatus and just over 350 had a negative one, while no CMV serostatus was recorded for the donor. Every donor gave a peripheral blood sample, and the peripheral blood mononuclear cells from that sample were used for TCR beta sequencing. The Qiagen DNeasy Blood Extraction Kit was used to extract genomic DNA from the blood cell samples. What was sequenced was PBMCs. The rearranged segments are TRBV7-9 and TRBJ2-3; 8 central nucleotides agree with TRBD2. The source is a human donor in good health. The encoded CDR3 is CASSLWTGGLEDTQYF. The DNA sequence is TGTGCCAGCAGCTTATGGACGGGGGGGCTAGAAGATACGCAGTATTTT.